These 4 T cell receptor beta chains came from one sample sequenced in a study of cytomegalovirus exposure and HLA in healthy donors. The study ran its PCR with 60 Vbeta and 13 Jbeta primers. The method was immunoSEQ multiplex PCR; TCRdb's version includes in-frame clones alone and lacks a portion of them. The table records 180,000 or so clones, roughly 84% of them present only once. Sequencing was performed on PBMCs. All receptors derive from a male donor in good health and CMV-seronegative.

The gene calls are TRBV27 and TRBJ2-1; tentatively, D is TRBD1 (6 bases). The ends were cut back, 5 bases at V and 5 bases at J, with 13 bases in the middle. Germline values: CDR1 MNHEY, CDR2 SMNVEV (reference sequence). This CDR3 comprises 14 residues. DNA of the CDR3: TGTGCCAGCAGTCTCCGGGACATAAACAATGAGCAGTTCTTC. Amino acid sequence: CASSLRDINNEQFF.

The CDR3 nucleotides read TGTGCCAGCTCACCAGGGACAGGGGGCTTAACTTATGGCTACACCTTC. It translates to CASSPGTGGLTYGYTF. The genes are TRBV18 and TRBJ1-2; 12 positions agree with TRBD1. CDR3 length equals 16 residues. Germline CDR1 and CDR2: KGHSH and LQKENI. J was trimmed by 5 bases and V by 2 bases; bases with no gene match: 6.

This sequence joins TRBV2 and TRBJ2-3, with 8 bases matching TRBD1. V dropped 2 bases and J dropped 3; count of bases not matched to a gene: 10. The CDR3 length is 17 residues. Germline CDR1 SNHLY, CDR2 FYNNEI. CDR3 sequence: CASSESRQGAGTDTQYF. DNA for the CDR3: TGTGCCAGCAGTGAAAGCCGGCAGGGGGCAGGTACAGATACGCAGTATTTT.

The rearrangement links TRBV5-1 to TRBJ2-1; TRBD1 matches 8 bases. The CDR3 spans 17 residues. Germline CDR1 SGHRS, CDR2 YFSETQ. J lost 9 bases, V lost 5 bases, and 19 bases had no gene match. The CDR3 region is CASRNDMDRELLGEQFF. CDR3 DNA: TGCGCCAGCAGAAACGACATGGACAGGGAATTACTGGGTGAGCAGTTCTTC.